This is a list of T cell receptor beta chains from one sample in a study of blood T cell repertoires in COVID-19. The assay was immunoSEQ multiplex PCR, and TCRdb's table has in-frame clones only and misses some. Among a few hundred thousand clones, about 86% were seen once, and the ten largest hold roughly 1.2%. The sequencing input was peripheral blood. The receptors originated from a woman aged 45-65 years with acute or convalescent COVID-19. Both conserved end residues are part of each CDR3. D genes are given only for firm matches. A clone size is listed for some rows: how often the clone was seen (once, few, many), or a class if it is expanded.

clone_size	v_call	cdr3_length	d_call	j_call	cdr3_nt	cdr3_aa
once	TRBV7-2	15	.	TRBJ1-5	TGTGCCAGCAGCTTAGGGACAAACTCGGGTCAGCCCCAGCATTTT	CASSLGTNSGQPQHF
.	TRBV2	18	TRBD1	TRBJ1-5	TGTGCCAGCCATAGGACAGGGGACACTCAAAATAGCAATCAGCCCCAGCATTTT	CASHRTGDTQNSNQPQHF
.	TRBV5-3	16	TRBD1	TRBJ2-7	TGTGCCAGAAGCTCAAAGACAGGGGCCAGCTCCTACGAGCAGTACTTC	CARSSKTGASSYEQYF
.	TRBV7-9	12	.	TRBJ1-1	TGTGCCAGCAGCCACCGGAGCACTGAAGCTTTCTTT	CASSHRSTEAFF
few	TRBV30	14	.	TRBJ1-5	TGTGCCTGGAGCCAACTCACTAGCAATCAGCCCCAGCATTTT	CAWSQLTSNQPQHF
few	TRBV5-8	12	.	TRBJ1-4	TGTGCCAGCCACTCCGAGGTGGAAAAACTGTTTTTT	CASHSEVEKLFF
.	TRBV30	15	TRBD2	TRBJ2-1	TGTGCCTGGAGCCCGGGACTAGCGGGAGCCAATGAGCAGTTCTTC	CAWSPGLAGANEQFF
.	TRBV6-5	14	TRBD1	TRBJ1-3	TGTGCCAGCACCGACAGGGAATCAGGAAACACCATATATTTT	CASTDRESGNTIYF
.	TRBV2	13	.	TRBJ1-2	TGTGCCAGCAGACCCGGCGGGAACTATGGCTACACCTTC	CASRPGGNYGYTF
once	TRBV7-6	13	.	TRBJ2-3	TGTGCCAGCAGCTTAAGCGGAACAGATACGCAGTATTTT	CASSLSGTDTQYF
.	TRBV12-3/TRBV12-4	13	.	TRBJ1-1	TGTGCCAGCAGTTTAAGCGACGGTACTGAAGCTTTCTTT	CASSLSDGTEAFF
.	TRBV30	12	.	TRBJ1-1	TGTGCCTGGCTAGGGGGGGGGACTGAAGCTTTCTTT	CAWLGGGTEAFF
.	TRBV5-6	15	.	TRBJ1-2	TGTGCCAGCAGCTTGGGACGGGATGTTTGGTATGGCTACACCTTC	CASSLGRDVWYGYTF
.	TRBV4-1	14	.	TRBJ1-2	TGCGCCAGCAGCCAAGAACCCAGGGTCTATGGCTACACCTTC	CASSQEPRVYGYTF
.	TRBV7-6	15	.	TRBJ2-1	TGTGCCAGCAGCCCATCTAGTCGCTCTTACAATGAGCAGTTCTTC	CASSPSSRSYNEQFF
.	TRBV4-1	14	.	TRBJ1-2	TGCGCCAGCAGCCACCGGACGGGAACGGGCGGCTACACCTTC	CASSHRTGTGGYTF
.	TRBV20-1	12	.	TRBJ2-3	TGCAGTGCTAGTCGCGGCGGGGATACGCAGTATTTT	CSASRGGDTQYF
.	TRBV5-1	13	.	TRBJ2-2	TGCGCCAGCAGTGAAGGGGTGTCCGGGGAGCTGTTTTTT	CASSEGVSGELFF
.	TRBV7-8	16	.	TRBJ1-4	TGTGCCAGCAGCTTAGGACAAAGGACAACTAATGAAAAACTGTTTTTT	CASSLGQRTTNEKLFF
.	TRBV4-3	15	.	TRBJ1-4	TGCGCCAGCAGCCGAACCCAGGGAATCCAAGAAAAACTGTTTTTT	CASSRTQGIQEKLFF
once	TRBV2	16	TRBD1	TRBJ2-1	TGTGCCAGCATTCTCCCGACAGGGGGGTCCTACAATGAGCAGTTCTTC	CASILPTGGSYNEQFF
.	TRBV3-1/TRBV3-2	13	.	TRBJ1-1	TGTGCCAGCACTCCTACAGGGAGAGAAGAAGCTTTCTTT	CASTPTGREEAFF
.	TRBV19	15	TRBD2	TRBJ2-3	TGTGCCAGTAGTGCTCCGGGAGGGCGAGGAGATACGCAGTATTTT	CASSAPGGRGDTQYF
once	TRBV6-1	18	TRBD2	TRBJ2-3	TGTGCCAGCAGTGAACTAGCGGGGGGTTTTCCAGGCACAGATACGCAGTATTTT	CASSELAGGFPGTDTQYF
.	TRBV6-5	15	TRBD1	TRBJ1-1	TGTGCCACCCTGTGGATGGGACAGGGGTCCACTGAAGCTTTCTTT	CATLWMGQGSTEAFF
few	TRBV27	15	TRBD1	TRBJ1-1	TGTGCCAGCGCCCGGACAGGGAAGGGCTTCACTGAAGCTTTCTTT	CASARTGKGFTEAFF
.	TRBV28	16	TRBD1	TRBJ1-5	TGTGCCAGCAGTTTGGCGGCAGGGGGCGCGAGGCAGCCCCAGCATTTT	CASSLAAGGARQPQHF
.	TRBV7-6	16	TRBD1	TRBJ1-5	TGTGCCAGCAGCCCAGGGGGCCAGGGCCGGACTCAGCCCCAGCATTTT	CASSPGGQGRTQPQHF
.	TRBV4-3	16	TRBD1	TRBJ2-7	TGCGCCAGCAGCCCCATACCGGAGACAGGGGTACGCGAGCAGTACTTC	CASSPIPETGVREQYF
.	TRBV19	12	.	TRBJ2-7	TGTGCCAGTTCCATAGGGGGTACCGAGCAGTACTTC	CASSIGGTEQYF
few	TRBV6-4	14	.	TRBJ2-1	TGTGCCAGCAGTGACTCGAATGGCTTCGATGAGCAGTTCTTC	CASSDSNGFDEQFF
.	TRBV6-5	14	TRBD1	TRBJ1-5	TGTGCCAGCAGTCCCCGACAGGGAGAACAGCCCCAGCATTTT	CASSPRQGEQPQHF
.	TRBV6-1	12	.	TRBJ1-3	TGTGCCAGCAGTGAATATGGAAACACCATATATTTT	CASSEYGNTIYF
.	TRBV4-3	16	TRBD1	TRBJ1-1	TGCGCCAGCAGCCTTGGGACAGGGACGTCGAACACTGAAGCTTTCTTT	CASSLGTGTSNTEAFF
.	TRBV27	12	.	TRBJ2-2	TGTGCCAGCAGGGAGAGGGACGGGGAGCTGTTTTTT	CASRERDGELFF
.	TRBV7-2	16	TRBD1	TRBJ2-1	TGTGCCAGCAGCTTATACAGGGGGTCTAACTACAATGAGCAGTTCTTC	CASSLYRGSNYNEQFF